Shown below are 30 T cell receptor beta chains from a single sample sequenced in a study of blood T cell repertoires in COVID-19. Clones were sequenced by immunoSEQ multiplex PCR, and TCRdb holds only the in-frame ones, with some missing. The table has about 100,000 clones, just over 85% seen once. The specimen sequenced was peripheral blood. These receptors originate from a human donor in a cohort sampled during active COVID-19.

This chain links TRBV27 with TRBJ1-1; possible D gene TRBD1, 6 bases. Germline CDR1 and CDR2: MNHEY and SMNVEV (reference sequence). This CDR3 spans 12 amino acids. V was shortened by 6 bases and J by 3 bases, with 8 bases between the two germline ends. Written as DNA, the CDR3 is TGTGCCAGCAGGAGGGGGTACACTGAAGCTTTCTTT. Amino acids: CASRRGYTEAFF.

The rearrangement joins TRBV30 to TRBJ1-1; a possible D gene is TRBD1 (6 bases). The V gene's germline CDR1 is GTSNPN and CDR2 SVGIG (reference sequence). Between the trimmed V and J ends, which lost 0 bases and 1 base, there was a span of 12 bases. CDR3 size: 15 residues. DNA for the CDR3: TGTGCCTGGAGTGTGAGGGGGGGCAGGAACACTGAAGCTTTCTTT. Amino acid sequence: CAWSVRGGRNTEAFF.

The CDR3 DNA is TGTGCCAGCACCGAACACAGGGATAATTCACCCCTCCACTTT. Its translation is CASTEHRDNSPLHF. V usage is TRBV27 and J usage is TRBJ1-6, with D perhaps matching TRBD1 (6 bases). Germline CDR1 MNHEY, CDR2 SMNVEV (reference sequence). This CDR3 has 14 residues. The V end lost 7 bases, the J end lost 5 bases, and 12 bases lay between the germline ends.

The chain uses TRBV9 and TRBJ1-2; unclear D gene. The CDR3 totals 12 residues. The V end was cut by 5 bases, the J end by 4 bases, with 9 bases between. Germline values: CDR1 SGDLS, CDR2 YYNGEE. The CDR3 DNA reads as TGTGCCAGCAGTCAAGTAGCCTATGGCTACACCTTC. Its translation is CASSQVAYGYTF.

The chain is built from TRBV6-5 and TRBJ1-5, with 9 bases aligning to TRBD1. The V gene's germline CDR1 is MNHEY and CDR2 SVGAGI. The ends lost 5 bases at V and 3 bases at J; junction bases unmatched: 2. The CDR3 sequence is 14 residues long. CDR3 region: CASSTGGLNQPQHF. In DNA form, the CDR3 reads TGTGCCAGCAGTACAGGGGGCCTCAATCAGCCCCAGCATTTT.

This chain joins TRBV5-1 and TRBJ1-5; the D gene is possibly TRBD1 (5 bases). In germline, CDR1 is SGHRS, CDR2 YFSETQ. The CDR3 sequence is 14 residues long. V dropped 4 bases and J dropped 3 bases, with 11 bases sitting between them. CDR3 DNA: TGCGCCAGCAGCATAGACAGTCCCAATCAGCCCCAGCATTTT. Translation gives CASSIDSPNQPQHF.

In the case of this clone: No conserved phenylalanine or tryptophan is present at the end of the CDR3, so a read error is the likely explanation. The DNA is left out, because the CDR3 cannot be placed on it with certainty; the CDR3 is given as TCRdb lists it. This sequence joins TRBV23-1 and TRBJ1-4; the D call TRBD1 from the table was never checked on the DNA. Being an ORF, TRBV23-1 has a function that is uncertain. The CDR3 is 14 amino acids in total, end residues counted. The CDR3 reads CASSQSSAGGELKV.

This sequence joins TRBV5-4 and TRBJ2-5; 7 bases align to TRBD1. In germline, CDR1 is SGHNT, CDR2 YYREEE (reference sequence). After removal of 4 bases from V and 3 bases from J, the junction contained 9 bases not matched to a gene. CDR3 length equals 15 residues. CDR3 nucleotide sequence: TGTGCCAGCAGCGCCAAGACAGGGCGGGAAGAGACCCAGTACTTC. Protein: CASSAKTGREETQYF. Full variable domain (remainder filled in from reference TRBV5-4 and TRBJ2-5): ETGVTQSPTHLIKTRGQQVTLRCSSQSGHNTVSWYQQALGQGPQFIFQYYREEENGRGNFPPRFSGLQFPNYSSELNVNALELDDSALYLCASSAKTGREETQYFGPGTRLLVL.

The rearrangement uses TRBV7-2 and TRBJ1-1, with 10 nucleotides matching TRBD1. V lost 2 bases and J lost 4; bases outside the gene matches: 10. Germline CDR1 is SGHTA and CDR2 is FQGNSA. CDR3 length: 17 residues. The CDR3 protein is CASSLIRGDRGVTEAFF. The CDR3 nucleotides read TGTGCCAGCAGCTTAATTAGGGGGGACAGGGGTGTCACTGAAGCTTTCTTT.

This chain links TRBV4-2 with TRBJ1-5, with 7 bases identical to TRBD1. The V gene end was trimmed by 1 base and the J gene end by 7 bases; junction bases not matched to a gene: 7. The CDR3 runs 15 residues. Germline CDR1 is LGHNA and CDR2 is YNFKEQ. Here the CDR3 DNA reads TGTGCCAGCAGCCAAGGACGACAGGGCGAACAGCCCCAGCATTTT. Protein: CASSQGRQGEQPQHF.

The DNA for the CDR3 is TGTGCCAGCGCTCAGTACGAGCAGTACTTC. It specifies CASAQYEQYF. The V gene is TRBV12-3 or TRBV12-4, the J gene TRBJ2-7; D not resolved. V dropped 8 bases and J dropped 4 bases, with 6 bases sitting between them. This CDR3 contains 10 residues.

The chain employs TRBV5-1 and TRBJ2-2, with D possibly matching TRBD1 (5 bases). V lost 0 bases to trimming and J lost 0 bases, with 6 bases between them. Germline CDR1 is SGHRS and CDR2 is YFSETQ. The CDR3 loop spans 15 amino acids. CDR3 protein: CASSLDRSNTGELFF. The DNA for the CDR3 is TGCGCCAGCAGCTTGGACAGGTCGAACACCGGGGAGCTGTTTTTT. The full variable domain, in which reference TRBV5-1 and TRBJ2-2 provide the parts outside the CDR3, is KAGVTQTPRYLIKTRGQQVTLSCSPISGHRSVSWYQQTPGQGLQFLFEYFSETQRNKGNFPGRFSGRQFSNSRSEMNVSTLELGDSALYLCASSLDRSNTGELFFGEGSRLTVL.

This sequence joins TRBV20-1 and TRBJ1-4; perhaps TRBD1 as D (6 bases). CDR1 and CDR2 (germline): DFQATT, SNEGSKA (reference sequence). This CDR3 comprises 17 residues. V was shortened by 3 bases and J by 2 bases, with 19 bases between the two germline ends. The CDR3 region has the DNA TGCAGTGCTAGTCACAGGGCCGAAATGAAGACTAATGAAAAACTGTTTTTT. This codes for CSASHRAEMKTNEKLFF.

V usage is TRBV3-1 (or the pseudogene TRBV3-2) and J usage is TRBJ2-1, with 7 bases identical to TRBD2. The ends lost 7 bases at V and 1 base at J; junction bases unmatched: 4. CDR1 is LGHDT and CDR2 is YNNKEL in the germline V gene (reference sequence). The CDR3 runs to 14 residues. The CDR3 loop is CASTTSRSYNEQFF. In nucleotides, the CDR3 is TGTGCCAGCACGACTAGCCGGTCCTACAATGAGCAGTTCTTC.

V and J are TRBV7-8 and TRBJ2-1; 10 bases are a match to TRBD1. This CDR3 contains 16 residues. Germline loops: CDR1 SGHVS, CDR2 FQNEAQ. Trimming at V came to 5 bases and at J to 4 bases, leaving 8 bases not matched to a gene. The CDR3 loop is CASSPYRQGAYNEQFF. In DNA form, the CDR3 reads TGTGCCAGCAGCCCGTACCGACAGGGGGCATACAATGAGCAGTTCTTC.

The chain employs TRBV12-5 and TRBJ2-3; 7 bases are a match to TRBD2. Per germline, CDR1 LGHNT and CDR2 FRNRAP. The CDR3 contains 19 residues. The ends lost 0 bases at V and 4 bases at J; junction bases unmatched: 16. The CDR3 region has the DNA TGTGCTAGTGGTTTGGTAACGGACGGCCGTACTAGCGTCTCAGATACGCAGTATTTT. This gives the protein CASGLVTDGRTSVSDTQYF. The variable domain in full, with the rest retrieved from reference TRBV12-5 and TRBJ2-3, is DARVTQTPRHKVTEMGQEVTMRCQPILGHNTVFWYRQTMMQGLELLAYFRNRAPLDDSGMPKDRFSAEMPDATLATLKIQPSEPRDSAVYFCASGLVTDGRTSVSDTQYFGPGTRLTVL.

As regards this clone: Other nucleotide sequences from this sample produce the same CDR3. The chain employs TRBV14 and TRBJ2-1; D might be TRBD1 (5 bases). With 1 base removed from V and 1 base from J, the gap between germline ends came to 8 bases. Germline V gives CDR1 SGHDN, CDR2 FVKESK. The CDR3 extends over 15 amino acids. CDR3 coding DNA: TGTGCCAGCAGCCAAGTGGCAGGGTCCTACAATGAGCAGTTCTTC. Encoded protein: CASSQVAGSYNEQFF.

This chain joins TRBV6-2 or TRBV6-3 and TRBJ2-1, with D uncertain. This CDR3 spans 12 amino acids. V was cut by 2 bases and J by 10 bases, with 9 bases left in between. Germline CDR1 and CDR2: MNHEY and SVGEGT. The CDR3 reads CASSYLGWEQFF. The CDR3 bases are TGTGCCAGCAGTTACCTCGGGTGGGAGCAGTTCTTC.

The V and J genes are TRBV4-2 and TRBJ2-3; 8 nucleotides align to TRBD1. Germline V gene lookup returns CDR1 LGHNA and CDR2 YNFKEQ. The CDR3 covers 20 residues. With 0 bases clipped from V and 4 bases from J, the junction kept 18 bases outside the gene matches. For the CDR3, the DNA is TGTGCCAGCAGCCAAGATACCGAGACAGGGGTAGGACTACCTTCAGATACGCAGTATTTT. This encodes CASSQDTETGVGLPSDTQYF.

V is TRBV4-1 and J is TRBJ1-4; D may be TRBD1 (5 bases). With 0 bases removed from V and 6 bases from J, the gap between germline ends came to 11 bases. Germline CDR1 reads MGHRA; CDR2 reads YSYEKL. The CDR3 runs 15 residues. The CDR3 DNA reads TGCGCCAGCAGCCAAGATGGGCAGGGCTATGAAAAACTGTTTTTT. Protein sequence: CASSQDGQGYEKLFF.

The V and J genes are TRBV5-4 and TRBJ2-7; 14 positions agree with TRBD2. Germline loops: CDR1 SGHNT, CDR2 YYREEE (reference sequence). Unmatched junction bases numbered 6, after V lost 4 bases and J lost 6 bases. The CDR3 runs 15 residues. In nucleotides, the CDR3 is TGTGCCAGCAGCCCGGGACTAGCGGGAGAAACCGAGCAGTACTTC. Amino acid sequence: CASSPGLAGETEQYF. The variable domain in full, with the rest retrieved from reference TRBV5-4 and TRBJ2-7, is ETGVTQSPTHLIKTRGQQVTLRCSSQSGHNTVSWYQQALGQGPQFIFQYYREEENGRGNFPPRFSGLQFPNYSSELNVNALELDDSALYLCASSPGLAGETEQYFGPGTRLTVT.

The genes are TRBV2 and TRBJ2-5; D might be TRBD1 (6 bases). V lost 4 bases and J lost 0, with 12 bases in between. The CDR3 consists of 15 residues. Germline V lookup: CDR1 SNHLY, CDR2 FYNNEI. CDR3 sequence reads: CASSGTGMYQETQYF. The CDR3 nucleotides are TGTGCCAGCAGTGGAACAGGGATGTACCAAGAGACCCAGTACTTC. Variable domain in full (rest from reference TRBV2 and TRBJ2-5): EPEVTQTPSHQVTQMGQEVILRCVPISNHLYFYWYRQILGQKVEFLVSFYNNEISEKSEIFDDQFSVERPDGSNFTLKIRSTKLEDSAMYFCASSGTGMYQETQYFGPGTRLLVL.

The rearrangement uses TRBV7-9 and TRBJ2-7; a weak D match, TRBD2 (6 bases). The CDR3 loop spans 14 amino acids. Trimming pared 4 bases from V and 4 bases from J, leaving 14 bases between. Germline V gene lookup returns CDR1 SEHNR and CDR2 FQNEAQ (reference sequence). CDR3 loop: CASSSGASEYEQYF. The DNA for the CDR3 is TGTGCCAGCAGCTCCGGGGCTAGCGAGTACGAGCAGTACTTC.

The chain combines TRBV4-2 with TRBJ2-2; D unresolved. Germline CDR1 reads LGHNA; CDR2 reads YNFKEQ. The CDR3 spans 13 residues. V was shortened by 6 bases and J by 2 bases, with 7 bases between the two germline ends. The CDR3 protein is CASSLSNTGELFF. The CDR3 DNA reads TGTGCCAGCAGTCTAAGCAACACCGGGGAGCTGTTTTTT.

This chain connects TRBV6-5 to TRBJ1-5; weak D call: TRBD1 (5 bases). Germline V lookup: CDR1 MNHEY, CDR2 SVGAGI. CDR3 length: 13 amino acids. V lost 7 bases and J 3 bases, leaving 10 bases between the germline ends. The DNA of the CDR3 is TGTGCCAGCACCCCAGGGTACAATCAGCCCCAGCATTTT. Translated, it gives CASTPGYNQPQHF.

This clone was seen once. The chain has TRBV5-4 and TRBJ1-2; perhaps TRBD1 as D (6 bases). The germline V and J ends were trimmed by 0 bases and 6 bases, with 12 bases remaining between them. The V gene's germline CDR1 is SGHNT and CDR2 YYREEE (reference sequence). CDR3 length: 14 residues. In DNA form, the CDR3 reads TGTGCCAGCAGCTTGGACTCGGGGGGCAATGGCTACACCTTC. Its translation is CASSLDSGGNGYTF.

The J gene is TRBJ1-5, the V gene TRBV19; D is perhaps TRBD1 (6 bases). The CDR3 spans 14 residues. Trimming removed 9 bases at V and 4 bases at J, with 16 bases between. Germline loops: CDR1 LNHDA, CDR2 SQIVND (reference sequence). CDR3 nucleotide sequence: TGTGCCAGAACAGGGTCGGGACCAAATCAGCCCCAGCATTTT. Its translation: CARTGSGPNQPQHF.

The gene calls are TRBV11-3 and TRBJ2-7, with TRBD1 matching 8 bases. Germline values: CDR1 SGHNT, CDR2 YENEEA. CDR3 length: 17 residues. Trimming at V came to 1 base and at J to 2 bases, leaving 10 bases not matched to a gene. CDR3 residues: CASSLVHRDRRTYEQYF. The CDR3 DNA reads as TGTGCCAGCAGCTTAGTCCACCGGGACAGGAGAACCTACGAGCAGTACTTC.

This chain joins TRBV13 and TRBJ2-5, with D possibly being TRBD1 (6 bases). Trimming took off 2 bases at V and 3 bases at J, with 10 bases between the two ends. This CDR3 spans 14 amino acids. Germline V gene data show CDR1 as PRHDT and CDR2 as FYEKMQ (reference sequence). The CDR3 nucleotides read TGTGCCAGCAGCTTATCCGGGACAAAAGAGACCCAGTACTTC. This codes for CASSLSGTKETQYF.

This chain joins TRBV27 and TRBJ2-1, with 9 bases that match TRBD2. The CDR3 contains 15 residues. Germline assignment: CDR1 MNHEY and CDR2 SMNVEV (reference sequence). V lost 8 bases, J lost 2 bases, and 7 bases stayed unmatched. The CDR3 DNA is TGTGCCAGCTACGGTGTAGCGGGAGCCTACAATGAGCAGTTCTTC. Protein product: CASYGVAGAYNEQFF.